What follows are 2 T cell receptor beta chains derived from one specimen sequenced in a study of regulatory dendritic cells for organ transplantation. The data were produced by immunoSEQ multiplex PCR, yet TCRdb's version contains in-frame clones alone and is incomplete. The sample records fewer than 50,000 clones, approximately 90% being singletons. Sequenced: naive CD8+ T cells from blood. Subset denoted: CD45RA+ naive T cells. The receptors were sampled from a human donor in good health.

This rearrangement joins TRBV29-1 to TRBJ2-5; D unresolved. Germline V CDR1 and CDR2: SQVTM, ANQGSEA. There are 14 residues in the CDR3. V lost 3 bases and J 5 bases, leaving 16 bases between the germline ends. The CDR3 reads CSVDHPRRRETQYF. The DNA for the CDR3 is TGCAGCGTTGACCACCCACGGCGAAGGGAGACCCAGTACTTC.

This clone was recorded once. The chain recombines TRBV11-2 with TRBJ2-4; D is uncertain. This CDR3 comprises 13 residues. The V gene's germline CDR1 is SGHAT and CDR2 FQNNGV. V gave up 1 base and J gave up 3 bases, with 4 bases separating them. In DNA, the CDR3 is TGTGCCAGCAGCTTAGTCGACAAAAACATTCAGTACTTC. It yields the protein CASSLVDKNIQYF.